This record looks at one T cell receptor (beta chain) sequence and its context. The entry originates in a study of blood T cells in healthy people across ages. For the second PCR, which ran for about 6 to 12 cycles, a sample-barcoded 5' primer and a J-beta primer mix were used. TCRdb itself ran the 5' RACE reads through MiXCR, one entry per CDR3 protein. The data hold some 1 million distinct CDR3 sequences, with around 45% observed a single time. After removal of 3 bases from V and 4 bases from J, the junction contained 7 bases not matched to a gene. CDR1 and CDR2 from the germline V gene are SGHRS and YFSETQ. The CDR3 consists of 15 residues.

J is TRBJ2-3 and V is TRBV5-1; 8 nucleotides agree with TRBD1. The sequence derives from a woman between 55 and 75 years old in good health. Source material: blood. The CDR3 is CASSSGQGGADTQYF. The CDR3 DNA sequence: TGCGCCAGCAGCTCAGGACAGGGCGGCGCAGATACGCAGTATTTT. The entire variable domain, with the rest obtained from reference TRBV5-1 and TRBJ2-3, is as follows: KAGVTQTPRYLIKTRGQQVTLSCSPISGHRSVSWYQQTPGQGLQFLFEYFSETQRNKGNFPGRFSGRQFSNSRSEMNVSTLELGDSALYLCASSSGQGGADTQYFGPGTRLTVL.